The source of this TCR beta chain is a study of blood T cell repertoires in COVID-19. On the study more broadly: T cells, B-cell-depleted T cells, or PBMCs provided the cDNA or gDNA that served as material.

Here immunoSEQ multiplex PCR was the method, and the copy in TCRdb shows in-frame clones only, minus some. The sample lists about 200,000 clones; around 90% were seen once. V was clipped by 6 bases and J by 10 bases; unmatched bases: 8. CDR3 length: 13 residues. CDR1 is MNHEY, CDR2 SVGAGI, per germline. The chain joins TRBV6-5 to TRBJ1-1, with 10 bases lining up with TRBD1. Sequenced sample: peripheral blood. This TCR was sampled from a man aged 55 to 70 with COVID-19, enrolled during active disease. The CDR3: CASSQDRGGPAFF. CDR3 sequence (DNA): TGTGCCAGCAGCCAGGACAGGGGGGGGCCAGCTTTCTTT.